Below, 20 T cell receptor beta chains from the same sample are listed, as sequenced in a study of CD8 T cells in ankylosing spondylitis. MiXCR, applied by TCRdb to the 5' RACE reads, yields one record per CDR3 protein. The data show around 210,000 distinct CDR3 sequences, approximately 8.4% seen once. Specimen: blood, either unsorted or a sorted T cell fraction (not recorded which). These receptors were collected from a female donor with ankylosing spondylitis or in good health (not recorded which).

This clonotype was seen many times. V is TRBV5-1 and J is TRBJ1-1; 8 bases are a match to TRBD1. CDR1 is SGHRS and CDR2 is YFSETQ in the germline V gene. The V segment lost 4 bases and the J segment 6 bases; nucleotides outside the gene matches: 11. This CDR3 is built from 15 residues. CDR3 sequence: CASSIMTGVVAEAFF. The CDR3 DNA is TGCGCCAGCAGCATTATGACAGGGGTTGTTGCTGAAGCTTTCTTT. Using reference TRBV5-1 and TRBJ1-1 for the parts outside the CDR3, the full variable domain is KAGVTQTPRYLIKTRGQQVTLSCSPISGHRSVSWYQQTPGQGLQFLFEYFSETQRNKGNFPGRFSGRQFSNSRSEMNVSTLELGDSALYLCASSIMTGVVAEAFFGQGTRLTVV.

This clonotype was picked up many times. This sequence joins TRBV28 and TRBJ2-5, with TRBD2 matching 9 bases. V shed 4 bases, J shed 1 base, and the junction held 7 bases outside the gene matches. The CDR3 loop spans 16 amino acids. Germline V CDR1 and CDR2: MDHEN, SYDVKM. This CDR3 reads CASSSRLAEVQETQYF. CDR3 nucleotide sequence: TGTGCCAGCAGTTCCAGACTAGCGGAAGTCCAAGAGACCCAGTACTTC. Drawing the rest from reference TRBV28 and TRBJ2-5, the complete variable domain is DVKVTQSSRYLVKRTGEKVFLECVQDMDHENMFWYRQDPGLGLRLIYFSYDVKMKEKGDIPEGYSVSREKKERFSLILESASTNQTSMYLCASSSRLAEVQETQYFGPGTRLLVL.

This clonotype was found many times. The CDR3 region has the DNA TGTGCTGCCGCGCTAGCAACAGATACGCAGTATTTT. It is translated as CAAALATDTQYF. The chain uses TRBV12-3 or TRBV12-4 and TRBJ2-3; D may be TRBD2 (5 bases). This CDR3 contains 12 residues.

The table lists this clonotype with many counts. The genes are TRBV6-5 and TRBJ2-2; 7 positions agree with TRBD2. Per the germline V gene, CDR1 is MNHEY and CDR2 is SVGAGI. The CDR3 covers 16 residues. Trimming cost V 3 bases and J 0 bases; bases outside gene matches: 4. Here the CDR3 reads CASSYGGRANTGELFF. In nucleotides, the CDR3 is TGTGCCAGCAGTTATGGGGGGAGGGCGAACACCGGGGAGCTGTTTTTT.

This clonotype has at least ten counts. V and J are TRBV2 and TRBJ2-1; tentatively, D is TRBD1 or TRBD2 (6 bases each). Looked up from germline, CDR1 is SNHLY and CDR2 is FYNNEI. With 8 bases removed from V and 6 bases from J, the gap between germline ends came to 20 bases. This CDR3 spans 15 amino acids. The CDR3 sequence: CASEGGTPLGNEQFF. The CDR3 region has the DNA TGTGCCAGCGAAGGGGGGACCCCCCTAGGCAATGAGCAGTTCTTC.

To note about this clonotype: A much larger clone sits a single nucleotide away, making a read error possible. The gene calls are TRBV2 and TRBJ2-1, with TRBD2 matching over 7 bases. The V gene's germline CDR1 is SNHLY and CDR2 FYNNEI. Losses at the gene ends were 0 bases for V and 9 bases for J; bases not matched to a gene: 5. This CDR3 region has 14 residues. CDR3 sequence reads: CASSEAGGVCEQFF. CDR3 DNA: TGTGCCAGCAGTGAAGCGGGAGGGGTATGTGAGCAGTTCTTC.

Worth noting for this clonotype: A much larger clone lies a single base off, so this may be a read error. The chain has TRBV11-3 and TRBJ2-3; D call uncertain. The CDR3 loop spans 15 amino acids. Germline CDR1 is SGHNT and CDR2 is YENEEA. Trimming stripped 4 bases from V and 4 bases from J, with 15 bases between. The CDR3 region has the DNA TGTGCCAGCAGCTCAGGACCTTCTGGCGCAGATACGCAGTATTTT. Its translation: CASSSGPSGADTQYF.

Note on this clonotype: A read error may explain this, as a much larger clone is one base away. The rearrangement uses TRBV12-3 or TRBV12-4 and TRBJ2-1; D is perhaps TRBD1 (5 bases). This CDR3 comprises 14 residues. Trimming shortened V by 6 bases and J by 12 bases, and 21 bases separated the two germline ends. The CDR3 here is CASRVGAPEGRQFF. In DNA, the CDR3 is TGTGCCAGCAGAGTAGGGGCCCCGGAAGGGCGGCAGTTCTTC.

This clonotype was seen many times. The rearrangement joins TRBV20-1 to TRBJ2-2; 7 nucleotides align to TRBD2. CDR1 is DFQATT and CDR2 is SNEGSKA in the germline V gene (reference sequence). This CDR3 region has 17 residues. Trimming removed 2 bases from V and 2 bases from J; junction bases left unmatched: 11. The CDR3 nucleotides read TGCAGTGCTAGACCAACCCCCCCGGGACTAAACACCGGGGAGCTGTTTTTT. Protein product: CSARPTPPGLNTGELFF.

This clonotype occurred many times. The rearrangement joins TRBV29-1 to TRBJ1-5; 8 nucleotides match TRBD1. With V trimmed by 8 bases and J by 4 bases, 7 bases remained unmatched. The CDR3 runs 13 residues. The germline V gene has CDR1 SQVTM and CDR2 ANQGSEA. CDR3 bases: TGCAGCCCGGAGGGACAGGTTAATCAGCCCCAGCATTTT. Protein sequence: CSPEGQVNQPQHF.

This clonotype has a handful of counts. V and J are TRBV19 and TRBJ1-5; tentative D call: TRBD1 (5 bases). The length of the CDR3 is 13 residues. Per germline, CDR1 LNHDA and CDR2 SQIVND (reference sequence). V dropped 6 bases and J dropped 3 bases, with 9 bases sitting between them. The CDR3: CASRDSLNQPQHF. The CDR3 nucleotides read TGTGCCAGTAGAGACAGCCTCAATCAGCCCCAGCATTTT.

This clonotype has at least ten counts. The chain employs TRBV7-2 and TRBJ1-1; no clear D. The CDR3 spans 13 residues. Trimming left V 1 base short and J 7 bases short, with 10 bases between. The V gene's germline CDR1 is SGHTA and CDR2 FQGNSA. As DNA, the CDR3 is TGTGCCAGCAGCTTAGGGGGTGGCCTTGAAGCTTTCTTT. It encodes CASSLGGGLEAFF.

This clonotype appeared many times. The CDR3 loop reads CSANKAPYEQYF. The CDR3 nucleotides read TGCAGTGCTAATAAGGCCCCCTACGAGCAGTACTTC. This sequence joins TRBV20-1 and TRBJ2-7; D unclear. This CDR3 is 12 amino acids long. CDR1 and CDR2 from the germline V gene are DFQATT and SNEGSKA (reference sequence). V was shortened by 4 bases and J by 2 bases, with 9 bases between the two germline ends.

This rearrangement joins TRBV28 to TRBJ1-3; D unclear. V lost 2 bases to trimming and J lost 0 bases, with 5 bases between them. CDR1 and CDR2 from the germline V gene are MDHEN and SYDVKM. The CDR3 sequence is 14 residues long. Here the CDR3 DNA reads TGTGCCAGCAGTTTACACACCTCTGGAAACACCATATATTTT. It specifies CASSLHTSGNTIYF.

This clonotype was seen only a few times. The CDR3 loop is CASSLSSGAEAFF. The CDR3 DNA reads as TGTGCCAGCAGCTTAAGTTCAGGGGCTGAAGCTTTCTTT. The V and J genes are TRBV7-9 and TRBJ1-1; perhaps TRBD1 as D (6 bases). Germline CDR1 is SEHNR and CDR2 is FQNEAQ (reference sequence). This CDR3 contains 13 residues. Deletions cut 2 bases from V and 6 bases from J, with 10 bases between.

This clonotype was counted many times. The CDR3 coding sequence is TGTGCCATGGCTCCGAATTCCTACGAGCAGTACTTC. This encodes CAMAPNSYEQYF. This chain joins TRBV10-3 and TRBJ2-7; D gene unclear. The germline gives CDR1 ENHRY, CDR2 SYGVKD. V lost 9 bases, J lost 1 base, and 10 bases lay in between. This CDR3 has 12 residues.

This rearrangement joins TRBV4-3 to TRBJ2-4; 13 positions agree with TRBD2. Germline trimming cut 4 bases from V and 16 bases from J; bases unmatched to any gene: 13. There are 15 residues in the CDR3. CDR1 is LGHNA and CDR2 is YSLEER in the germline V gene. The DNA of the CDR3 is TGCGCCAGCAGCCTTCTCGGGACTAGCGGGACGAGCCTTTACTTC. Protein product: CASSLLGTSGTSLYF.

The sample holds many counts of this clonotype. The rearrangement uses TRBV7-6 and TRBJ2-3; tentative D call: TRBD1 (5 bases). Per germline, CDR1 SGHVS and CDR2 FNYEAQ. The V end lost 3 bases, the J end lost 4 bases, and 11 bases lay between the germline ends. CDR3 length: 14 residues. The chain's CDR3 is CASSFNQQADTQYF. The DNA for the CDR3 is TGTGCCAGCAGCTTCAACCAACAGGCAGATACGCAGTATTTT.

This clonotype occurred a few times. The chain uses TRBV19 and TRBJ2-1, with D hard to call. Germline values: CDR1 LNHDA, CDR2 SQIVND (reference sequence). This CDR3 is 15 amino acids long. V lost 7 bases, J lost 7 bases, and 20 bases lay in between. The CDR3 DNA reads as TGTGCCAGTACCCTGCAGGCGCCGAGTACGAATGAGCAGTTCTTC. Encoded protein: CASTLQAPSTNEQFF.

The sample holds many counts of this clonotype. This chain uses TRBV5-5 with TRBJ2-7; possible D gene TRBD2, 5 bases. Per germline, CDR1 SGHKS and CDR2 YYEKEE (reference sequence). CDR3 length equals 15 residues. Trimming pared 0 bases from V and 3 bases from J, leaving 13 bases between. This chain's CDR3 is CASSLEWARDYEQYF. The CDR3 DNA follows: TGTGCCAGCAGCTTGGAGTGGGCGAGGGACTACGAGCAGTACTTC.